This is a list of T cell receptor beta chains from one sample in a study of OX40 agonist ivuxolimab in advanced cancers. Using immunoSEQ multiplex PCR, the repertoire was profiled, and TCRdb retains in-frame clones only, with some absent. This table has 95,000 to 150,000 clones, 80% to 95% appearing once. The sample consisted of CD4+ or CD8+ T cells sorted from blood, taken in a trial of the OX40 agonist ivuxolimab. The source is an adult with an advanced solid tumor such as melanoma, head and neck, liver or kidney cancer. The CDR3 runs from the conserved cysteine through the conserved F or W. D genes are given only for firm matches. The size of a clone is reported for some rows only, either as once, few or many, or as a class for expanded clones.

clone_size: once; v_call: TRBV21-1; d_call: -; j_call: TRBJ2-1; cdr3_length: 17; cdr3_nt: TGTGCCAGCAGCAAAGAATCGGCAGGGGGCCCCTACAATGAGCAGTTCTTC; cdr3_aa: CASSKESAGGPYNEQFF
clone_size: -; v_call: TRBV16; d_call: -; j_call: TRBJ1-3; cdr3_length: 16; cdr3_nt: TGTGCCAGCAGCCAATCGAAAGGGACCGCTGGAAACACCATATATTTT; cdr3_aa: CASSQSKGTAGNTIYF
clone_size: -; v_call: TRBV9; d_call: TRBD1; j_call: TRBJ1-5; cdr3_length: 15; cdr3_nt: TGTGCCAGCAGCGTTGGGACAGGGTTGAATCAGCCCCAGCATTTT; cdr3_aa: CASSVGTGLNQPQHF
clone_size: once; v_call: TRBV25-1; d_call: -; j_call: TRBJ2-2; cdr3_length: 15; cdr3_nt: TGTGCCAGCAGTGAATATTTGGGGGACTTCGGGGAGCTGTTTTTT; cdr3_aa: CASSEYLGDFGELFF
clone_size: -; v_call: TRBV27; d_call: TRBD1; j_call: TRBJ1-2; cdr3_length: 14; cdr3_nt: TGTGCCAGCAGTTTAAGACAGGGCGTCTATGGCTACACCTTC; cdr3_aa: CASSLRQGVYGYTF
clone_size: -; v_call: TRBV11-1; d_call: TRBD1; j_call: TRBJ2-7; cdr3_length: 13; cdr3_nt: TGTGCCAGCAGCTGGACAGGGTCCTACGAGCAGTACTTC; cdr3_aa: CASSWTGSYEQYF
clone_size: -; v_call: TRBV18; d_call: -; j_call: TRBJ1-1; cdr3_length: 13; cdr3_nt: TGTGCCAGCTCAGCCATAATGGACCCCGGAGCTTTCTTT; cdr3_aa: CASSAIMDPGAFF
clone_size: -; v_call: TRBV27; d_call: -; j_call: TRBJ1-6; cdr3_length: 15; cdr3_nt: TGTGCCAGCAGTTTTGGTCAGATCTATAATTCACCCCTCCACTTT; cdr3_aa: CASSFGQIYNSPLHF
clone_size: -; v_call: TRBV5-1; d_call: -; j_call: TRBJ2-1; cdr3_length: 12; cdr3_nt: TGCGCCAGCAGCTGGGGGGGCAGTGAGCAGTTCTTC; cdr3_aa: CASSWGGSEQFF
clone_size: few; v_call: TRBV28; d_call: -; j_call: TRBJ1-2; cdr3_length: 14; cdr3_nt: TGTGCCAGCATTGTCGGTCAGGGTACTGATGGCTACACCTTC; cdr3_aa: CASIVGQGTDGYTF
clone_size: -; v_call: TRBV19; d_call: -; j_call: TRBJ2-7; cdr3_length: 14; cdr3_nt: TGTGCCAGTAGTCGTAGCGGCACAACCTACGAGCAGTACTTC; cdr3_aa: CASSRSGTTYEQYF
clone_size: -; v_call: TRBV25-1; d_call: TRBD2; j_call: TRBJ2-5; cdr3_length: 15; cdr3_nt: TGTGCCAGCAGGAGGACTAGCGGGGGTCAAGAGACCCAGTACTTC; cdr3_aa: CASRRTSGGQETQYF
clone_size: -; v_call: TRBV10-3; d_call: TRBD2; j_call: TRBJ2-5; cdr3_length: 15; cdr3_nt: TGTGCCATCAGCCCGTTAGCGGGAGGGGGAGAGACCCAGTACTTC; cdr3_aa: CAISPLAGGGETQYF
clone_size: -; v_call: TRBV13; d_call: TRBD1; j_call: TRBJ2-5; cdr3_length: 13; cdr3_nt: TGTGCCAGCAGCCGGGACAGGGAAGAGACCCAGTACTTC; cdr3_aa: CASSRDREETQYF
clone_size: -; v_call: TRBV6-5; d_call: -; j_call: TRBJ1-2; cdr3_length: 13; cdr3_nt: TGTGCCAGCAGTTACGACAGGATCTATGGCTACACCTTC; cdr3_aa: CASSYDRIYGYTF
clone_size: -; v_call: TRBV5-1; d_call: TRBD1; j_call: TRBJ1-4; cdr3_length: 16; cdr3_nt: TGCGCCAGCAGCCGAATATGGACAGGGGGTATTGAAAAACTGTTTTTT; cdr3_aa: CASSRIWTGGIEKLFF
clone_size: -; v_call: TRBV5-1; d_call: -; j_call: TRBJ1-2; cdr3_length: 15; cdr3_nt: TGCGCCAGCAGCTTGGGGGGCAGCCTCAACTATGGCTACACCTTC; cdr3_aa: CASSLGGSLNYGYTF
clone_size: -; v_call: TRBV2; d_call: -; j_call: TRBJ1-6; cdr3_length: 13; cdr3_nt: TGTGCCAGCAGACCCGGGGGAAATTCACCCCTCCACTTT; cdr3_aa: CASRPGGNSPLHF
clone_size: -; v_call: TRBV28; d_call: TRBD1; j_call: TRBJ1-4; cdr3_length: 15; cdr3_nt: TGTGCCAGCGGCCCACTAGGACAGGTCAATGAAAAACTGTTTTTT; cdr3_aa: CASGPLGQVNEKLFF
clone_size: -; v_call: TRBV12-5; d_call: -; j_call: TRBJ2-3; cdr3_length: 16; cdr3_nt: TGTGCTAGTGGTTTGGGCAGCGGCAGAAGACCAGATACGCAGTATTTT; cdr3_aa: CASGLGSGRRPDTQYF
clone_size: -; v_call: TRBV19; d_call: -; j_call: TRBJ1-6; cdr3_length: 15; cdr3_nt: TGTGCCAGTAGTATTGGGTCTCCGGGCAGGTCACCCCTCCACTTT; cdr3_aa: CASSIGSPGRSPLHF
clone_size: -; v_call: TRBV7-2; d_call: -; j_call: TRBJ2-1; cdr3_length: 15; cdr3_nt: TGTGCCAGCAGCTTAGAAGGAACGTCCTACAATGAGCAGTTCTTC; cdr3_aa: CASSLEGTSYNEQFF
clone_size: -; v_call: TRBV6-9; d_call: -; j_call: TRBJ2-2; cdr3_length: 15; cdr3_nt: TGTGCCAGCAGTTACTCGAGTCGCAACACCGGGGAGCTGTTTTTT; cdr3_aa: CASSYSSRNTGELFF
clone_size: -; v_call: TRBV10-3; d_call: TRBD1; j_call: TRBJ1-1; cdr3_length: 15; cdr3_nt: TGTGCCATCAGTGATGCCCGGACAGGGATGACTGAAGCTTTCTTT; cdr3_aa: CAISDARTGMTEAFF
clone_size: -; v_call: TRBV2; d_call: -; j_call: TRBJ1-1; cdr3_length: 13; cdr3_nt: TGTGCCAGCAGCTCCCGGGGGGTAACTGAAGCTTTCTTT; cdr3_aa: CASSSRGVTEAFF
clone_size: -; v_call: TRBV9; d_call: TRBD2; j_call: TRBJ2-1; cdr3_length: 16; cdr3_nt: TGTGCCAGCAGCGTAGTGGGAGCGGGAGCCTACAATGAGCAGTTCTTC; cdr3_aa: CASSVVGAGAYNEQFF
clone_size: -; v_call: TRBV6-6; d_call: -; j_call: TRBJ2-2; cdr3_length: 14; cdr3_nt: TGTGCCAGCAGGCCCCCAATGGGAATCGGGGAGCTGTTTTTT; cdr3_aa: CASRPPMGIGELFF
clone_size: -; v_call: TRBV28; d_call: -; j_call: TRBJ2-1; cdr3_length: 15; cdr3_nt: TGTGCCAGCAGTTTACTAGCGATGGCCTACAATGAGCAGTTCTTC; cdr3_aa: CASSLLAMAYNEQFF
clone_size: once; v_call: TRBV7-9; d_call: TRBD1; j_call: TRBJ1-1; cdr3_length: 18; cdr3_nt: TGTGCCAGCAGCCCCGGGACAGGGGGCTCGGGAACGGGCACTGAAGCTTTCTTT; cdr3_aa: CASSPGTGGSGTGTEAFF
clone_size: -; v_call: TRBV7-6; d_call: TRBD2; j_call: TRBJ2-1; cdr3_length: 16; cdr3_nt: TGTGCCAGCAGCTTGTCTAGCGGGGGGGCATTGAGTGAGCAGTTCTTC; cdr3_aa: CASSLSSGGALSEQFF
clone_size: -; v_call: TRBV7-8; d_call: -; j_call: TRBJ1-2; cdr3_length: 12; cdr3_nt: TGTGCCACTGGGGAGGGAGTGGATGGCTACACCTTC; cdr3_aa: CATGEGVDGYTF
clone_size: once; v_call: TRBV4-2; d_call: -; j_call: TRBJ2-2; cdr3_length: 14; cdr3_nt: TGTGCCAGCAGCCGAGACCAGGGATCCGGGGAGCTGTTTTTT; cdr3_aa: CASSRDQGSGELFF
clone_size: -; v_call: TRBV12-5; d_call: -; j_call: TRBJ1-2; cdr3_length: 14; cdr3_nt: TGTGCTAGTGGTTTGGTAGGTTCGAGGTATGGCTACACCTTC; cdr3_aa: CASGLVGSRYGYTF
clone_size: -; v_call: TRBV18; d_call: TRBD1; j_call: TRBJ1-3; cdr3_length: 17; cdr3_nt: TGTGCCAGCTCACCTACTCCCCAGGGGGCGACTGGAAACACCATATATTTT; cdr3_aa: CASSPTPQGATGNTIYF
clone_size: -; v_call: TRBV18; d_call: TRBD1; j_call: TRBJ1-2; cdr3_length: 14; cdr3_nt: TGTGCCAGCTCACCCCCGGACAGGGGAAGAGGCTACACCTTC; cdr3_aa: CASSPPDRGRGYTF